The 28 T cell receptor beta chains reported below all come from one sample, sequenced in a study of T cells in Graves' hyperthyroidism and ophthalmopathy (dated by TCRdb to about 2019). The library was made by multiplex PCR. Sequenced using an Illumina HiSeq 2000. TCR beta CDR3 regions were amplified from RNA transcripts. For the first round of RT-PCR on the TCR CDR3, the HTBI primer set was used together with the Qiagen OneStep RT-PCR kit. The raw public reads went through TCRdb reprocessing: fastp at Q25, MiXCR clone calling, in-frame beta chains kept. Duplicate CDR3 protein sequences are folded into a single record with the most common DNA and genes. In all, the sample holds fewer than 500,000 distinct CDR3 sequences, and roughly 15% of those were seen once. Around 20% of the sample rests with the top ten. The source material was blood. Every receptor here comes from a woman under 40 with Graves' ophthalmopathy.

This clonotype was recorded at least ten times. V usage is TRBV30 and J usage is TRBJ2-7; 9 bases are a match to TRBD1. The CDR3 length is 13 residues. V lost 8 bases to trimming and J lost 5 bases; unmatched junction nucleotides: 10. Looked up from germline, CDR1 is GTSNPN and CDR2 is SVGIG (reference sequence). In DNA, the CDR3 is TGTGCCGGATCACAGGGGGCCCTAAACGAGCAGTACTTC. Amino acids: CAGSQGALNEQYF.

The chain uses TRBV6-5 and TRBJ2-3; no clear D gene. Germline lookup yields CDR1 MNHEY and CDR2 SVGAGI. V lost 5 bases, J lost 4 bases, and 13 bases lay in between. The CDR3 is 14 residues long. DNA for the CDR3: TGTGCCAGCAGTGAAGGGCTAGGGTCAGATACGCAGTATTTT. It specifies CASSEGLGSDTQYF.

This clonotype was seen many times. The rearrangement uses TRBV19 and TRBJ2-7, with D perhaps matching TRBD1 (6 bases). The V and J ends lost 10 bases and 5 bases respectively, with 15 bases between them. The CDR3 has 12 residues. Germline lookup yields CDR1 LNHDA and CDR2 SQIVND (reference sequence). The CDR3, as DNA: TGTGCCACGACAGGCCCTTCGGACGAGCAGTACTTC. Residues: CATTGPSDEQYF.

This clonotype was detected ten times or more. The rearrangement links TRBV15 to TRBJ2-3; D may be TRBD1 or TRBD2 (5 bases each). V was trimmed by 5 bases and J by 4 bases, leaving 7 bases between them. Germline V gives CDR1 LNHNV, CDR2 YYDKDF (reference sequence). The CDR3 is made up of 12 amino acids. For the CDR3, the DNA is TGTGCCACCAGCGAGGGGCCAGATACGCAGTATTTT. The encoded protein is CATSEGPDTQYF.

This clonotype was observed many times. The chain employs TRBV30 and TRBJ1-1; no clear D gene. The V end was cut by 0 bases, the J end by 0 bases, with 11 bases between. The germline CDR1 and CDR2 sequences are GTSNPN and SVGIG (reference sequence). The CDR3 runs to 15 residues. The CDR3 is CAWSVWGGLNTEAFF. CDR3 DNA sequence: TGTGCCTGGAGTGTATGGGGAGGATTGAACACTGAAGCTTTCTTT.

The sample holds many counts of this clonotype. The genes are TRBV20-1 and TRBJ2-2; unclear D gene. Germline CDR1 and CDR2: DFQATT and SNEGSKA (reference sequence). The CDR3 has 15 residues. V gave up 3 bases and J gave up 0 bases, with 11 bases separating them. DNA of the CDR3: TGCAGTGCTAGTTCAGCAGCGACGAACACCGGGGAGCTGTTTTTT. It codes for CSASSAATNTGELFF.

For this clonotype: This could be a read error, since a much larger clone is one nucleotide away. V gene TRBV27 combines with J gene TRBJ2-7; perhaps TRBD1 as D (7 bases). Looked up from germline, CDR1 is MNHEY and CDR2 is SMNVEV (reference sequence). The CDR3 consists of 15 residues. The V end was cut by 5 bases, the J end by 3 bases, with 17 bases between. The DNA for the CDR3 is TGTGCCAGCAGTAGGCCCAGGGGGGATATCTACGAGCAGTACTTC. It translates to CASSRPRGDIYEQYF.

This clonotype appeared a few times. The chain employs TRBV15 and TRBJ1-1; no definite D call. This CDR3 has 14 amino acids. From germline, CDR1 is LNHNV and CDR2 YYDKDF (reference sequence). The germline V and J ends were trimmed by 0 bases and 4 bases, with 9 bases remaining between them. CDR3 protein: CATSRDRSSTEAFF. As DNA, the CDR3 is TGTGCCACCAGCAGAGATCGGAGTTCCACTGAAGCTTTCTTT.

The table lists this clonotype with many counts. The chain recombines TRBV11-2 with TRBJ2-5; D gene unclear. CDR1 and CDR2 (germline): SGHAT, FQNNGV. Between the trimmed V and J ends, which lost 7 bases and 2 bases, there was a span of 23 bases. The CDR3 is 17 residues long. Here the CDR3 reads CASTFHGQARPQETQYF. The CDR3 DNA reads TGTGCCAGCACCTTTCACGGGCAGGCAAGACCACAAGAGACCCAGTACTTC.

This clonotype was seen ten or more times. The CDR3 is CASSYPTGSNYGYTF. For the CDR3, the DNA is TGTGCCAGCAGTTACCCGACAGGGTCAAACTATGGCTACACCTTC. The rearrangement joins TRBV12-3 or TRBV12-4 to TRBJ1-2, with 7 positions matching TRBD1. The CDR3 has 15 residues. V gave up 4 bases and J gave up 2 bases; unmatched junction bases: 7.

This clonotype was counted many times. The chain links TRBV7-3 to TRBJ1-1, with D tentatively TRBD1 (5 bases). The CDR3 is made up of 14 amino acids. The V gene lost 2 bases and the J gene lost 4 bases, with 11 bases spanning the gap. From germline, CDR1 is SGHTA and CDR2 FQGTGA. The CDR3 DNA is TGTGCCAGCAGCTTAGGGGCAGGGAGCACTGAAGCTTTCTTT. Its protein is CASSLGAGSTEAFF.

In this sample, this clonotype turned up many times. The V and J genes are TRBV20-1 and TRBJ1-3, with D unresolved. Germline V gives CDR1 DFQATT, CDR2 SNEGSKA (reference sequence). The CDR3 runs to 16 residues. V was cut by 0 bases and J by 7 bases, with 19 bases left in between. As DNA, the CDR3 is TGCAGTGCTAGAGATCTCGCTGCCAGGCCAATGAACACCATATATTTT. Its translation: CSARDLAARPMNTIYF.

CDR3 loop: CASSVTGISGNTIYF. Written as DNA, the CDR3 is TGTGCCAGCAGCGTAACAGGGATCTCTGGAAACACCATATATTTT. The V call is TRBV9, the J call TRBJ1-3, with D possibly TRBD1 on 6 matching bases. The CDR3 extends over 15 amino acids. CDR1 is SGDLS and CDR2 is YYNGEE in the germline V gene. Trimming left V 1 base short and J 0 bases short, with 8 bases between. The full variable domain, its missing parts supplied by reference TRBV9 and TRBJ1-3, is DSGVTQTPKHLITATGQRVTLRCSPRSGDLSVYWYQQSLDQGLQFLIQYYNGEERAKGNILERFSAQQFPDLHSELNLSSLELGDSALYFCASSVTGISGNTIYFGEGSWLTVV.

The table lists this clonotype with many counts. The chain uses TRBV20-1 and TRBJ2-5; possible D gene TRBD1, 5 bases. The CDR3 is made up of 13 amino acids. Trimming pared 5 bases from V and 4 bases from J, leaving 14 bases between. The germline CDR1 and CDR2 sequences are DFQATT and SNEGSKA (reference sequence). In DNA, the CDR3 is TGCAGTGCTTTAGGGTGGCAGGGAGAGACCCAGTACTTC. This codes for CSALGWQGETQYF.

This clonotype was observed at least ten times. The chain is built from TRBV24-1 and TRBJ2-2; D may be TRBD1 or TRBD2 (8 bases each). Germline CDR1 and CDR2: KGHDR and SFDVKD. V was shortened by 9 bases and J by 1 base, with 14 bases between the two germline ends. The CDR3 extends over 15 amino acids. CDR3: CATAGGQENTGELFF. The CDR3 nucleotides read TGTGCCACCGCGGGGGGACAGGAGAACACCGGGGAGCTGTTTTTT.

This clonotype was seen many times. This sequence joins TRBV6-1 and TRBJ1-4, with D tentatively TRBD1 (6 bases). This CDR3 is 14 amino acids long. Germline CDR1 reads MNHNS; CDR2 reads SASEGT. Trimming shortened V by 6 bases and J by 3 bases, and 11 bases separated the two germline ends. The CDR3 sequence is CASRTGPANEKLFF. CDR3 DNA: TGTGCCAGCAGAACAGGGCCAGCTAATGAAAAACTGTTTTTT.

This clonotype was observed at least ten times. This sequence joins TRBV5-1 and TRBJ2-1; weak D call: TRBD1 (6 bases). Looked up from germline, CDR1 is SGHRS and CDR2 is YFSETQ. V was trimmed by 4 bases and J by 6 bases, leaving 11 bases between them. The CDR3 is 13 amino acids. The CDR3 loop reads CASSDGTINEQFF. In DNA, the CDR3 is TGCGCCAGCAGCGACGGGACAATCAATGAGCAGTTCTTC.

This clonotype was found many times. This rearrangement joins TRBV5-8 to TRBJ2-2; a possible D gene is TRBD2 (6 bases). V was pared by 6 bases and J by 4 bases, with 16 bases between. Germline-derived CDR1 and CDR2 are SGHTS and YDEGEE. The CDR3 consists of 15 residues. The CDR3 here is CASTPGGDGTGELFF. CDR3 nucleotide sequence: TGTGCCAGCACGCCCGGGGGTGATGGCACCGGGGAGCTGTTTTTT.

In this sample, this clonotype turned up many times. Germline and junction disagree at one end, which may indicate a read error. The chain couples TRBV12-3 or TRBV12-4 to TRBJ2-5; the match to TRBD2 covers 11 bases. This CDR3 has 15 residues. CDR3 in amino acids: CASSVAGGPWETQYF. The CDR3 DNA reads as TGTGCCAGCAGTGTAGCGGGGGGGCCATGGGAGACCCAGTACTTC.

This clonotype came up many times. J is TRBJ2-3 and V is TRBV28; D is uncertain. In germline, CDR1 is MDHEN, CDR2 SYDVKM. There are 14 residues in the CDR3. Trimming stripped 5 bases from V and 3 bases from J, with 12 bases between. In nucleotides, the CDR3 is TGTGCCAGCAGTACCCCTAGATGGACAGATACGCAGTATTTT. It is translated as CASSTPRWTDTQYF.

This clonotype came up many times. The J gene is TRBJ2-5, the V gene TRBV20-1; 8 positions match TRBD2. Looked up from germline, CDR1 is DFQATT and CDR2 is SNEGSKA (reference sequence). V shed 0 bases, J shed 4 bases, and the junction held 4 bases outside the gene matches. The length of the CDR3 is 14 residues. The CDR3 bases are TGCAGTGCTAGAGAGGGCGGGGGGCCAGAGACCCAGTACTTC. It translates to CSAREGGGPETQYF.

CDR3 in amino acids: CASSRAAGAGADTQYF. CDR3 coding DNA: TGTGCCAGCAGCCGGGCAGCCGGGGCGGGGGCAGATACGCAGTATTTT. This rearrangement joins TRBV13 to TRBJ2-3, with 7 bases lining up with TRBD2. The V gene's germline CDR1 is PRHDT and CDR2 FYEKMQ (reference sequence). With V trimmed by 5 bases and J by 4 bases, 12 bases remained unmatched. The CDR3 is 16 amino acids.

The chain recombines TRBV18 with TRBJ2-1; D remains ambiguous. Germline lookup yields CDR1 KGHSH and CDR2 LQKENI. This CDR3 comprises 15 residues. V lost 1 base and J 0 bases, leaving 7 bases between the germline ends. The CDR3: CASSPLPRSYNEQFF. The CDR3 DNA reads TGTGCCAGCTCACCACTCCCTCGCTCCTACAATGAGCAGTTCTTC.

This clonotype was seen many times. The chain uses TRBV12-3 or TRBV12-4 and TRBJ1-1; no clear D gene. V was trimmed by 5 bases and J by 2 bases, leaving 9 bases between them. The CDR3 is made up of 13 amino acids. For the CDR3, the DNA is TGTGCCAGCAGTGCTGGATTAAACACTGAAGCTTTCTTT. Amino acid sequence: CASSAGLNTEAFF.

V and J are TRBV30 and TRBJ2-1, with D possibly matching TRBD2 (5 bases). Germline V gene sequence: CDR1 GTSNPN, CDR2 SVGIG (reference sequence). The CDR3 covers 14 residues. V was pared by 5 bases and J by 8 bases, with 19 bases between. The CDR3: CAWRGMVVGDEQFF. The CDR3 DNA reads as TGTGCCTGGCGGGGTATGGTTGTGGGTGATGAGCAGTTCTTC.

In its sample, this clonotype was seen many times. This chain connects TRBV24-1 to TRBJ1-1; maybe TRBD1 (6 bases). CDR1 KGHDR and CDR2 SFDVKD come from the germline V gene. Trimming removed 12 bases at V and 7 bases at J, with 20 bases between. The CDR3 contains 13 residues. The CDR3 reads CAASSGQRGEAFF. In DNA form, the CDR3 reads TGTGCCGCCTCCTCCGGACAGAGGGGTGAAGCTTTCTTT.

The V and J genes are TRBV19 and TRBJ2-3, with D maybe TRBD1 (5 bases). The germline gives CDR1 LNHDA, CDR2 SQIVND (reference sequence). V shed 0 bases and J shed 3 bases, with 13 bases lying between them. This CDR3 spans 16 amino acids. CDR3 in amino acids: CASSIDRALETDTQYF. In DNA form, the CDR3 reads TGTGCCAGTAGTATAGACAGGGCGCTGGAGACAGATACGCAGTATTTT.

This clonotype was found many times. The chain uses TRBV10-3 and TRBJ2-7; 7 positions match TRBD1. Germline-derived CDR1 and CDR2 are ENHRY and SYGVKD. This CDR3 comprises 13 residues. V was clipped by 6 bases and J by 3 bases; unmatched bases: 5. CDR3 nucleotides: TGTGCCATCAGACCCAGGGACAGCTACGAGCAGTACTTC. This sequence encodes CAIRPRDSYEQYF.